The TCR beta chain described here comes from a study of molecular identifiers for immune sequencing clone quantification. The use of previously described methods and listed TCR primers produced the bulk TCR libraries. In TCRdb, the PCR reads were re-called with MiXCR into one record per CDR3 protein. The sample records a few hundred thousand distinct CDR3 sequences, roughly a fifth being singletons. Sorted cells numbering about 20,000 to 1,000,000, with 10%, 30% or 50% RNA, yielded the naive CD8 libraries. The germline gives CDR1 SEHNR, CDR2 FQNEAQ (reference sequence). The CDR3 spans 16 residues. V shed 2 bases and J 6 bases; nucleotides not matched to a gene: 13. This clonotype has a handful of counts.

This rearrangement joins TRBV7-9 to TRBJ2-7; 7 bases fit TRBD1. The TCR comes from a human donor in good health. Some libraries in this study had Jurkat cell RNA spiked in. The specimen was naive CD8+ T cells from blood, with Jurkat cell RNA spiked in. Subset of the sample: FACS-sorted CD8+CD4-CCR7+CD45RA+ naive T cells. This CDR3 reads CASSLSSTGYLLEQYF. CDR3 coding DNA: TGTGCCAGCAGCTTATCTTCGACAGGGTATCTGCTCGAGCAGTACTTC. Looking up the rest from reference TRBV7-9 and TRBJ2-7 gives the full variable domain: DTGVSQNPRHKITKRGQNVTFRCDPISEHNRLYWYRQTLGQGPEFLTYFQNEAQLEKSRLLSDRFSAERPKGSFSTLEIQRTEQGDSAMYLCASSLSSTGYLLEQYFGPGTRLTVT.